Listed below are T cell receptor beta chains from one sample, sequenced in a study of radiation and T cells in renal cell carcinoma. TCRdb's table, derived via immunoSEQ multiplex PCR, lists solely in-frame clones and lacks some. Of 60,000 or so clones listed, about 83% were seen once; the top ten hold around 7%. Sequencing was performed on blood, taken from a patient whose treatment included radiotherapy and nephrectomy. Receptor source: a man in his 60s with renal cell carcinoma. Both conserved end residues are part of each CDR3. The D gene is left open where the match is weak. Size values are once, few and many counts, or a class for expanded clones, and some rows have none.

D gene,CDR3 length,J gene,clone size,V gene,CDR3 protein,CDR3 DNA
TRBD1,16,TRBJ2-3,once,TRBV4-1,CASSQDRGHGTDTQYF,TGCGCCAGCAGCCAAGACAGGGGGCACGGCACAGATACGCAGTATTTT
TRBD1,16,TRBJ2-4,.,TRBV7-2,CASSLTATGGQNIQYF,TGTGCCAGCAGCTTAACGGCCACAGGGGGGCAAAACATTCAGTACTTC
.,15,TRBJ2-1,.,TRBV19,CASLDRGQSYNEQFF,TGTGCCAGTTTGGACCGGGGACAATCCTACAATGAGCAGTTCTTC
TRBD2,15,TRBJ2-1,.,TRBV6-4,CASSPRAGGRNEQFF,TGTGCCAGCAGTCCCCGGGCGGGGGGGCGGAATGAGCAGTTCTTC
.,14,TRBJ1-2,.,TRBV30,CAWRDPPGSVGYTF,TGTGCCTGGAGGGACCCACCAGGGTCTGTGGGCTACACCTTC
.,15,TRBJ2-7,.,TRBV9,CASSEGASPPGEQYF,TGTGCCAGCAGCGAAGGAGCTTCCCCACCGGGCGAGCAGTACTTC
TRBD2,17,TRBJ2-5,.,TRBV15,CATSNRAGTSRVETQYF,TGTGCCACCAGCAACCGAGCCGGGACTAGCAGGGTTGAGACCCAGTACTTC
TRBD2,15,TRBJ2-1,.,TRBV2,CASSEELAAYNEQFF,TGTGCCAGCAGTGAAGAACTAGCGGCTTACAATGAGCAGTTCTTC
.,16,TRBJ2-3,.,TRBV11-2,CASSLEGTTRGDTQYF,TGTGCCAGCAGCTTAGAGGGGACAACTCGAGGCGATACGCAGTATTTT
.,14,TRBJ1-2,.,TRBV19,CASSITSSPYGYTF,TGTGCCAGTAGTATAACCTCGTCCCCCTATGGCTACACCTTC
.,16,TRBJ1-3,.,TRBV11-3,CASSLDSGGPGNTIYF,TGTGCCAGCAGCTTAGACTCTGGGGGTCCGGGAAACACCATATATTTT
TRBD1,16,TRBJ1-6,.,TRBV27,CASRLTTGQSGSPLHF,TGTGCCAGCAGACTGACGACAGGGCAATCAGGTTCACCCCTCCACTTT
TRBD2,17,TRBJ2-3,.,TRBV15,CATSPSGGADGTDTQYF,TGTGCCACCAGCCCCTCCGGGGGGGCCGACGGGACAGATACGCAGTATTTT
.,14,TRBJ1-1,.,TRBV7-8,CASSANRMNTEAFF,TGTGCCAGCAGCGCCAACCGAATGAACACTGAAGCTTTCTTT
.,16,TRBJ1-5,few,TRBV10-3,CAISELTLYSNQPQHF,TGTGCCATCAGTGAGTTGACACTATATAGCAATCAGCCCCAGCATTTT
TRBD1,15,TRBJ1-2,.,TRBV6-4,CASSASPGGAYGYTF,TGTGCCAGCAGTGCCTCTCCAGGGGGAGCCTATGGCTACACCTTC
.,15,TRBJ2-1,.,TRBV4-1,CASSQGGEAYNEQFF,TGCGCCAGCAGCCAGGGGGGAGAGGCCTACAATGAGCAGTTCTTC
.,13,TRBJ1-2,.,TRBV6-1,CASSETGLYGYTF,TGTGCCAGCAGTGAAACCGGCCTCTATGGCTACACCTTC
.,15,TRBJ1-1,.,TRBV28,CASSFIEGTNTEAFF,TGTGCCAGCAGTTTTATCGAGGGGACGAACACTGAAGCTTTCTTT
.,13,TRBJ1-5,.,TRBV2,CASSTEYNQPQHF,TGTGCCAGCAGTACAGAATATAATCAGCCCCAGCATTTT
.,14,TRBJ1-2,.,TRBV30,CAWSGQLTNYGYTF,TGTGCCTGGAGTGGGCAGTTAACTAACTATGGCTACACCTTC
.,14,TRBJ1-4,.,TRBV6-5,CASRPIATNEKLFF,TGTGCCAGCAGGCCGATTGCAACTAATGAAAAACTGTTTTTT
.,14,TRBJ2-2,few,TRBV30,CAWSNRGRTGELFF,TGTGCCTGGAGTAATAGGGGCCGCACCGGGGAGCTGTTTTTT
.,8,TRBJ2-1,.,TRBV30,CACNEQFF,TGTGCCTGCAATGAGCAGTTCTTC
TRBD1,15,TRBJ1-1,few,TRBV7-9,CASSLPGQSPTEAFF,TGTGCCAGCAGCTTGCCGGGACAGTCCCCCACTGAAGCTTTCTTT
TRBD1,15,TRBJ1-2,.,TRBV30,CAWSVRGTGGHGYTF,TGTGCCTGGAGTGTACGTGGGACAGGGGGCCATGGCTACACCTTC
TRBD1,14,TRBJ1-5,.,TRBV10-3,CATTGQRSNQPQHF,TGTGCCACGACGGGACAGCGAAGCAATCAGCCCCAGCATTTT
.,16,TRBJ2-2,.,TRBV9,CASSIRDSPPTGELFF,TGTGCCAGCAGCATCCGGGACTCACCTCCAACCGGGGAGCTGTTTTTT
.,12,TRBJ2-5,.,TRBV5-4,CASSRTEETQYF,TGTGCCAGCAGCCGGACAGAAGAGACCCAGTACTTC
TRBD1,13,TRBJ2-5,.,TRBV7-3,CASSTGGQETQYF,TGTGCCAGCAGTACAGGGGGCCAAGAGACCCAGTACTTC
.,13,TRBJ1-6,.,TRBV7-2,CASSRNLNSPLHF,TGTGCCAGCAGTCGAAATCTCAATTCACCCCTCCACTTT
TRBD2,13,TRBJ2-3,once,TRBV19,CASSSGGTDTQYF,TGTGCCAGCTCTAGCGGGGGCACAGATACGCAGTATTTT
.,15,TRBJ2-1,.,TRBV7-2,CASSLLYRASDEQFF,TGTGCCAGCAGCCTCCTATACAGGGCCTCCGATGAGCAGTTCTTC
.,12,TRBJ2-1,.,TRBV6-1,CASSELWDEQFF,TGTGCCAGCAGTGAATTATGGGATGAGCAGTTCTTC
.,16,TRBJ1-6,.,TRBV6-5,CASSYRWPNPASPLHF,TGTGCCAGCAGTTACAGATGGCCAAACCCTGCTTCACCCCTCCACTTT
.,15,TRBJ1-2,few,TRBV7-8,CASSLSGQVNYGYTF,TGTGCCAGCAGCTTATCGGGGCAGGTTAACTATGGCTACACCTTC
.,14,TRBJ1-1,.,TRBV10-3,CAIRRDSVNTEAFF,TGTGCCATCAGACGCGACTCTGTGAACACTGAAGCTTTCTTT
.,15,TRBJ1-2,once,TRBV5-1,CASSKSTGPNYGYTF,TGCGCCAGCAGCAAATCGACCGGGCCTAACTATGGCTACACCTTC
.,14,TRBJ1-1,.,TRBV2,CASSYRDWGTEAFF,TGTGCCAGCAGTTACCGAGACTGGGGCACTGAAGCTTTCTTT
.,13,TRBJ1-2,.,TRBV18,CASSPGTNYGYTF,TGTGCCAGCTCACCAGGGACTAACTATGGCTACACCTTC